This T cell receptor beta chain comes out of a study of response to subunit inactivated influenza vaccine. Study results and caveats: Authors suggested each seasonal influenza vaccination recruits few new T cells.

In this sample, this clonotype turned up a few times. The antigen is not known. TCRdb used MiXCR to reprocess the RT-PCR reads, holding one entry per CDR3 protein. The repertoire holds approximately 530,000 distinct CDR3 sequences, over 10% seen once, with over 10% in the top ten. Losses at the gene ends were 4 bases for V and 8 bases for J; bases not matched to a gene: 8. This CDR3 contains 14 residues. CDR1 and CDR2 from the germline V gene are LNHNV and YYDKDF (reference sequence). The chain combines TRBV15 with TRBJ1-1; 9 bases line up with TRBD1. The TCR sequence derives from a man aged 50-59 years who received an inactivated influenza vaccine. Sequencing used PBMCs from blood, obtained about 40 days after vaccination. CDR3 sequence reads: CATSTRTGAREAFF. The CDR3 nucleotides are TGTGCCACCAGCACCCGGACAGGGGCTAGAGAAGCTTTCTTT.